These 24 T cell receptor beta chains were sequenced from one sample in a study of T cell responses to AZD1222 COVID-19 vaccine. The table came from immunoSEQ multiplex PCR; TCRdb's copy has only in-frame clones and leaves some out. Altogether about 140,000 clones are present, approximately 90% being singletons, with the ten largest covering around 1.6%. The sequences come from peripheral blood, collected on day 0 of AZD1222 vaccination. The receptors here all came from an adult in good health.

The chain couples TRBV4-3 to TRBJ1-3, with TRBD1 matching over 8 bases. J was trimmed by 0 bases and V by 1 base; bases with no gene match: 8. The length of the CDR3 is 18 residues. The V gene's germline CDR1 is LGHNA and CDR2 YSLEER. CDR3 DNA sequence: TGCGCCAGCAGCCAAGTCGGACAGGGCCTTAGCTCTGGAAACACCATATATTTT. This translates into CASSQVGQGLSSGNTIYF.

The CDR3 DNA sequence: TGTGCCAGCAGCTTCGGCGGGGGGCTCTACTACGAGCAGTACTTC. Protein sequence: CASSFGGGLYYEQYF. The chain is built from TRBV7-2 and TRBJ2-7; TRBD2 agrees at 8 bases. The CDR3 consists of 15 residues. Trimming at V came to 3 bases and at J to 3 bases, leaving 7 bases not matched to a gene. Germline CDR1 reads SGHTA; CDR2 reads FQGNSA.

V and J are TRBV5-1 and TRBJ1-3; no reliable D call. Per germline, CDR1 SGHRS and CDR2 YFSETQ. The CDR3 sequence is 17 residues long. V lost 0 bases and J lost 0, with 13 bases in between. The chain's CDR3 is CASSLGLDVYSGNTIYF. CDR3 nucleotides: TGCGCCAGCAGCTTGGGGTTGGACGTTTACTCTGGAAACACCATATATTTT.

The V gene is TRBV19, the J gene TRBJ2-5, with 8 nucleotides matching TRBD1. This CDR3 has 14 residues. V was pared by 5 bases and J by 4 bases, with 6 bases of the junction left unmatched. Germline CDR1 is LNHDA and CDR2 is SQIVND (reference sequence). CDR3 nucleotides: TGTGCCAGTAGTGGACAGGGCATGAGAGAGACCCAGTACTTC. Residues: CASSGQGMRETQYF.

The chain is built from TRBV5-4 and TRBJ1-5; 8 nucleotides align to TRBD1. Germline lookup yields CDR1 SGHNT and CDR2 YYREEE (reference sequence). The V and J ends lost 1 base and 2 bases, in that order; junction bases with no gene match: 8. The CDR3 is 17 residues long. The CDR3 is CASSLWGAGGGNQPQHF. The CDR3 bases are TGTGCCAGCAGCTTGTGGGGGGCAGGGGGCGGCAATCAGCCCCAGCATTTT. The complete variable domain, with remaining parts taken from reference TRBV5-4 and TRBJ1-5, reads ETGVTQSPTHLIKTRGQQVTLRCSSQSGHNTVSWYQQALGQGPQFIFQYYREEENGRGNFPPRFSGLQFPNYSSELNVNALELDDSALYLCASSLWGAGGGNQPQHFGDGTRLSIL.

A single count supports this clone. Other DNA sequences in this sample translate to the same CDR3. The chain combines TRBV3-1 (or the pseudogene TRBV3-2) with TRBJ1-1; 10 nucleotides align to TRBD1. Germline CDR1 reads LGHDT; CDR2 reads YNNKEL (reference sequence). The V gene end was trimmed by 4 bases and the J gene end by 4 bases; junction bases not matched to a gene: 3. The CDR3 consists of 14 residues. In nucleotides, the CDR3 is TGTGCCAGCAGCCCAAGGACAGGGGGCACTGAAGCTTTCTTT. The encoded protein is CASSPRTGGTEAFF.

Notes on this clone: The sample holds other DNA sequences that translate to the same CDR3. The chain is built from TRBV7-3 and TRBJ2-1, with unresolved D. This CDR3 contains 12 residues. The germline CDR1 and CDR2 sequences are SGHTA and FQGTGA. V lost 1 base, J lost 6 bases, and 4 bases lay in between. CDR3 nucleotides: TGTGCCAGCAGCTTAATCGGCAATGAGCAGTTCTTC. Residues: CASSLIGNEQFF.

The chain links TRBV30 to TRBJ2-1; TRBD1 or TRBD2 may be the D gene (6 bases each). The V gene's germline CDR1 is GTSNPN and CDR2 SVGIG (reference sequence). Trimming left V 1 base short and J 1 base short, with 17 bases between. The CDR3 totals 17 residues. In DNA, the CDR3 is TGTGCCTGGAGTGGAAGAGTCGGGGGCAGGTCCTACAATGAGCAGTTCTTC. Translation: CAWSGRVGGRSYNEQFF.

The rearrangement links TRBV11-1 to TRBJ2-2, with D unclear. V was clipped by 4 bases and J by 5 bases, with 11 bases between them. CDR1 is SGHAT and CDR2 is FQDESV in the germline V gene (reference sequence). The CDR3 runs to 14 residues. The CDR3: CASSYRTETGELFF. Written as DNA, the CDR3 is TGTGCCAGCAGCTATAGGACGGAGACCGGGGAGCTGTTTTTT. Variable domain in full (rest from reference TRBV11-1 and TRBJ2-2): EAEVAQSPRYKITEKSQAVAFWCDPISGHATLYWYRQILGQGPELLVQFQDESVVDDSQLPKDRFSAERLKGVDSTLKIQPAELGDSAMYLCASSYRTETGELFFGEGSRLTVL.

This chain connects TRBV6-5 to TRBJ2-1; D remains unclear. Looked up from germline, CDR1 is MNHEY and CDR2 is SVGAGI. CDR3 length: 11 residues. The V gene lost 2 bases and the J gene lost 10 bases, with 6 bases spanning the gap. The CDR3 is CASSYGSEQFF. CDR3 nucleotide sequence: TGTGCCAGCAGTTACGGGTCAGAGCAGTTCTTC.

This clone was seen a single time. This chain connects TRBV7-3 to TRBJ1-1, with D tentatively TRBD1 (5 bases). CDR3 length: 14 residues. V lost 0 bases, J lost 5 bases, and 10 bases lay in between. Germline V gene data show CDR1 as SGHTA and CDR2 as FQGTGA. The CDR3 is CASSLTVGGTEAFF. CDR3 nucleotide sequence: TGTGCCAGCAGCTTAACGGTCGGGGGTACTGAAGCTTTCTTT.

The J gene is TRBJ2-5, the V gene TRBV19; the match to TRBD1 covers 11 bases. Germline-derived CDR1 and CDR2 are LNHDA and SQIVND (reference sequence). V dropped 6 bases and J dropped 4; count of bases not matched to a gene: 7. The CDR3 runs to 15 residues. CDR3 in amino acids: CASSKLGQGGETQYF. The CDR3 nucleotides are TGTGCCAGTAGCAAACTGGGACAGGGGGGAGAGACCCAGTACTTC. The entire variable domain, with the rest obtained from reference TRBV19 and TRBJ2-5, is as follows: DGGITQSPKYLFRKEGQNVTLSCEQNLNHDAMYWYRQDPGQGLRLIYYSQIVNDFQKGDIAEGYSVSREKKESFPLTVTSAQKNPTAFYLCASSKLGQGGETQYFGPGTRLLVL.

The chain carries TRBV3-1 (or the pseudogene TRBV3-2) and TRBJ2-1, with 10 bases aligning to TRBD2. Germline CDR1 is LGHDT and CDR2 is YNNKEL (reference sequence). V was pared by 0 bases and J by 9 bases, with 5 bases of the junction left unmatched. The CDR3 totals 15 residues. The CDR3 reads CASSQDLSGGVEQFF. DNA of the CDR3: TGTGCCAGCAGCCAAGACCTGAGCGGGGGGGTTGAGCAGTTCTTC.

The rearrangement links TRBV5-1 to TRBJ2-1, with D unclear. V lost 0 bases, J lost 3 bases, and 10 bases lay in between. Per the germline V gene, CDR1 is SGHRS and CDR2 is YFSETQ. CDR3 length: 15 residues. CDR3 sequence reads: CASSLDTGSYNEQFF. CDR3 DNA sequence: TGCGCCAGCAGCTTGGATACGGGTAGCTACAATGAGCAGTTCTTC.

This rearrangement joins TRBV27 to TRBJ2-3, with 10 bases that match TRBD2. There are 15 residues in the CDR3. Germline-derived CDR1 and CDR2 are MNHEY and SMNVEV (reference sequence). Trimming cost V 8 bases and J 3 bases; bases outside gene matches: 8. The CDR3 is CASQRTSGNTDTQYF. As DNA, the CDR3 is TGTGCCAGCCAGCGGACTAGCGGTAATACAGATACGCAGTATTTT.

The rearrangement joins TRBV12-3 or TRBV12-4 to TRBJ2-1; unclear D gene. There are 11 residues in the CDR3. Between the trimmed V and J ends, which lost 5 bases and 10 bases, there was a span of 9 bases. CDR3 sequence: CASSNTYEQFF. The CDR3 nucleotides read TGTGCCAGCAGTAATACATACGAGCAGTTCTTC.

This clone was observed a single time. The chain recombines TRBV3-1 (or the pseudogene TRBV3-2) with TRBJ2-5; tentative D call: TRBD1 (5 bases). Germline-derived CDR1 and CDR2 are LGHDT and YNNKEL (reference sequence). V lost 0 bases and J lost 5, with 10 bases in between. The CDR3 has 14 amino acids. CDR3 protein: CASSQDRGWETQYF. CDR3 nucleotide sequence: TGTGCCAGCAGCCAAGATAGGGGATGGGAGACCCAGTACTTC.

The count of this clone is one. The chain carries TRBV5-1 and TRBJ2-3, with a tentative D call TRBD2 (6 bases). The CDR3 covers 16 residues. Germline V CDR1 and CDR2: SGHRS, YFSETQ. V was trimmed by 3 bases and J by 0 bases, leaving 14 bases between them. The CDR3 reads CASSSVVAASTDTQYF. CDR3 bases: TGCGCCAGCAGCTCCGTGGTAGCGGCTAGCACAGATACGCAGTATTTT.

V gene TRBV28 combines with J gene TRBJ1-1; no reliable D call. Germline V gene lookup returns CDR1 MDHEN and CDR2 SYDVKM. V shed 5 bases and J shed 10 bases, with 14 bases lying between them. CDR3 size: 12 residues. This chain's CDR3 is CASSPSTRAAFF. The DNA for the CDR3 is TGTGCCAGCAGTCCTTCTACGCGGGCAGCTTTCTTT.

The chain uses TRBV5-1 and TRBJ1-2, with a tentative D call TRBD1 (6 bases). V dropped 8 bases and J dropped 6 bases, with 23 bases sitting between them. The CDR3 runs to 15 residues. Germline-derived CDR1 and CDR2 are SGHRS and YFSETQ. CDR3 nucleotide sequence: TGCGCCAGTGCTCGAGGGAACAGGGAATCGGATGGCTACACCTTC. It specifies CASARGNRESDGYTF.

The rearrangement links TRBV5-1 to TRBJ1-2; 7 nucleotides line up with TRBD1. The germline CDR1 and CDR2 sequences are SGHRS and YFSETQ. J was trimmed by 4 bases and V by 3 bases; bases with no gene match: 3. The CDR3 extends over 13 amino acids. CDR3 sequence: CASSWDRLYGYTF. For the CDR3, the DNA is TGCGCCAGCAGCTGGGACAGACTCTATGGCTACACCTTC.

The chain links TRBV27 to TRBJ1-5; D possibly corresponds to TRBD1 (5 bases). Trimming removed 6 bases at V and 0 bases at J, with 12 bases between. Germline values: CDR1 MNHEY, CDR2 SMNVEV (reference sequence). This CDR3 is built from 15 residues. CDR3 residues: CASSPGHPSNQPQHF. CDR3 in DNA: TGTGCCAGCAGCCCCGGACACCCTAGCAATCAGCCCCAGCATTTT.

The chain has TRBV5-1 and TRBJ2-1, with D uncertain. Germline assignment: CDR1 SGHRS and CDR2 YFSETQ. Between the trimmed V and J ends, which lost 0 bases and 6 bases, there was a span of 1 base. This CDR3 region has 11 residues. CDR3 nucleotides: TGCGCCAGCAGCTTGGCCAATGAGCAGTTCTTC. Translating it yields CASSLANEQFF.

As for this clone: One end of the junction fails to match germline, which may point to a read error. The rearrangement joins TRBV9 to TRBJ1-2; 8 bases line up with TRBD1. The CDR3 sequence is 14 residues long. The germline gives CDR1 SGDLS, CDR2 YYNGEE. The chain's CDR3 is CASTVDRGLSGYTF. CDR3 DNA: TGTGCCAGCACCGTAGACAGGGGATTGAGTGGCTACACCTTC.